This T cell receptor beta chain derives from a study of OX40 agonist ivuxolimab in advanced cancers. About the research overall: Ivuxolimab doses were 0.01, 0.1, 0.3, 1.5, 3 or 10 mg/kg every 2 weeks.

Germline V gene sequence: CDR1 PRHDT, CDR2 FYEKMQ (reference sequence). The CDR3 length is 15 residues. V was pared by 3 bases and J by 6 bases, with 9 bases of the junction left unmatched. Using immunoSEQ multiplex PCR, the repertoire was profiled, and TCRdb retains in-frame clones only, with some absent. The profile shows just over 30,000 clones, 86% of them singletons. The origin of this receptor is an adult with an advanced solid tumor such as melanoma, head and neck, liver or kidney cancer. This specimen consisted of CD4+ or CD8+ T cells sorted from blood, obtained in a trial of the OX40 agonist ivuxolimab. The chain has TRBV13 and TRBJ2-7; 9 bases fit TRBD1. The CDR3 DNA is TGTGCCAGCAGCTTGGGACAGGGAGGTACCGGCGAGCAGTACTTC. This gives the protein CASSLGQGGTGEQYF.